The 26 T cell receptor beta chains given below trace back to one sample, sequenced in a study of CD8 T cells in Susac syndrome. cDNA came from roughly 0.5 to 1 ug RNA primed by random hexamers. TCRdb analysed the immunoSEQ multiplex PCR reads with MiXCR anew, one entry per CDR3 protein. The table lists hundreds of thousands of distinct CDR3 sequences, 85% to 90% of them singletons. Material: CD8+ T cells from PBMCs. The source is a human donor with multiple sclerosis.

This clonotype came up once. The chain recombines TRBV5-5 with TRBJ2-1; D remains ambiguous. In germline, CDR1 is SGHKS, CDR2 YYEKEE (reference sequence). The CDR3 contains 12 residues. The V gene lost 4 bases and the J gene lost 5 bases, with 7 bases spanning the gap. The CDR3 loop is CASSLHDNEQFF. DNA of the CDR3: TGTGCCAGCAGCCTACACGACAATGAGCAGTTCTTC. Full variable domain (outside the CDR3, taken from reference TRBV5-5 and TRBJ2-1): DAGVTQSPTHLIKTRGQQVTLRCSPISGHKSVSWYQQVLGQGPQFIFQYYEKEERGRGNFPDRFSARQFPNYSSELNVNALLLGDSALYLCASSLHDNEQFFGPGTRLTVL.

V and J are TRBV9 and TRBJ1-4, with TRBD1 as a possible D gene (5 bases). Germline V gene data show CDR1 as SGDLS and CDR2 as YYNGEE. V lost 0 bases and J lost 6, with 18 bases in between. This CDR3 has 17 amino acids. Here the CDR3 reads CASSVAGGGGYYEKLFF. The DNA of the CDR3 is TGTGCCAGCAGCGTAGCGGGGGGAGGCGGCTATTATGAAAAACTGTTTTTT.

This rearrangement joins TRBV6-1 to TRBJ2-3; D is undetermined. The V and J ends lost 3 bases and 0 bases respectively, with 10 bases between them. The CDR3 loop spans 15 amino acids. CDR1 is MNHNS and CDR2 is SASEGT in the germline V gene. CDR3 residues: CASSDVGISTDTQYF. CDR3 in DNA: TGTGCCAGCAGTGACGTGGGTATAAGCACAGATACGCAGTATTTT.

This sequence joins TRBV12-3 or TRBV12-4 and TRBJ2-7; no reliable D call. The CDR3 length is 13 residues. Trimming took 10 bases from V and 0 from J, leaving 13 bases between them. The CDR3 coding sequence is TGTGCCAACAGCTCGTCGAGCTCCTACGAGCAGTACTTC. Translation: CANSSSSSYEQYF.

This chain joins TRBV6-5 and TRBJ1-5; possible D gene TRBD1, 6 bases. The CDR3 extends over 14 amino acids. CDR1 is MNHEY and CDR2 is SVGAGI in the germline V gene. Trimming removed 7 bases at V and 6 bases at J, with 16 bases between. CDR3 loop: CASIVKQGGQPQHF. CDR3 sequence (DNA): TGTGCCAGCATAGTCAAACAGGGTGGTCAGCCCCAGCATTTT.

This chain links TRBV4-1 with TRBJ2-1; no clear D. This CDR3 is built from 14 residues. Germline CDR1 is MGHRA and CDR2 is YSYEKL. V shed 0 bases and J shed 6 bases, with 9 bases lying between them. CDR3 DNA: TGCGCCAGCAGCCAAGAGAGGCCCTCCAATGAGCAGTTCTTC. Translation: CASSQERPSNEQFF.

This chain connects TRBV27 to TRBJ1-5; the match to TRBD1 covers 7 bases. The CDR3 runs to 15 residues. Germline V gives CDR1 MNHEY, CDR2 SMNVEV (reference sequence). Trimming cost V 8 bases and J 2 bases; bases outside gene matches: 9. Here the CDR3 DNA reads TGTGCCAGCTCCTCAGGGGGTTTGGGCAATCAGCCCCAGCATTTT. Its translation is CASSSGGLGNQPQHF.

The chain recombines TRBV30 with TRBJ2-1; TRBD2 matches at 11 bases. The germline gives CDR1 GTSNPN, CDR2 SVGIG (reference sequence). CDR3 length: 16 amino acids. Unmatched junction bases numbered 5, after V lost 0 bases and J lost 4 bases. For the CDR3, the DNA is TGTGCCTGGAGTGTTCGCTGGACTAGCGGGTACAATGAGCAGTTCTTC. The encoded protein is CAWSVRWTSGYNEQFF.

V usage is TRBV13 and J usage is TRBJ2-7; D is perhaps TRBD2 (5 bases). Germline CDR1 is PRHDT and CDR2 is FYEKMQ (reference sequence). V shed 1 base and J shed 3 bases, with 10 bases lying between them. The CDR3 has 14 amino acids. The CDR3 DNA follows: TGTGCCAGCAGCTTAGCCTTACTAGGCTACGAGCAGTACTTC. As protein: CASSLALLGYEQYF.

V gene TRBV12-3 or TRBV12-4 combines with J gene TRBJ1-4; D perhaps matches TRBD1 (5 bases). Between the trimmed V and J ends, which lost 5 bases and 7 bases, there was a span of 11 bases. The CDR3 loop spans 13 amino acids. This CDR3 reads CASSAGPLEKLFF. The CDR3 region has the DNA TGTGCCAGCAGTGCGGGACCGCTTGAAAAACTGTTTTTT.

The table lists this clonotype with a count of one. The chain uses TRBV24-1 and TRBJ2-1, with 10 nucleotides matching TRBD2. V trimming: 5 bases; J trimming: 10 bases; junction bases outside the gene matches: 7. Germline-derived CDR1 and CDR2 are KGHDR and SFDVKD. This CDR3 spans 14 amino acids. The chain's CDR3 is CATSASSGSWEQFF. The CDR3 DNA is TGTGCCACCAGTGCTTCTAGCGGGAGTTGGGAGCAGTTCTTC.

With respect to this clonotype: A much more abundant neighbour one base away suggests this may be a read error. The rearrangement joins TRBV12-3 or TRBV12-4 to TRBJ2-1; D is unresolved. The CDR3 sequence is 12 residues long. V lost 6 bases to trimming and J lost 5 bases, with 8 bases between them. The CDR3 region has the DNA TGTGCCAGCAGCCCCCGGGACAATGAGCAGTTCTTC. Amino acid sequence: CASSPRDNEQFF.

The chain is built from TRBV11-2 and TRBJ1-1, with 7 bases fitting TRBD1. Germline V gives CDR1 SGHAT, CDR2 FQNNGV. The trim removed 6 bases at V and 4 bases at J, leaving 5 bases unmatched. The CDR3 contains 13 residues. CDR3 DNA: TGTGCCAGCAGTCAGTACAGGGGCACTGAAGCTTTCTTT. This translates into CASSQYRGTEAFF.

The CDR3 DNA reads as TGTGCCAGCAGCCCTACAGGGGTGTCTGAAGCTTTCTTT. Translated, it gives CASSPTGVSEAFF. The chain recombines TRBV12-3 or TRBV12-4 with TRBJ1-1; 7 bases align to TRBD1. The CDR3 covers 13 residues. J lost 6 bases, V lost 6 bases, and 7 bases had no gene match.

This chain joins TRBV6-5 and TRBJ2-1; a possible D gene is TRBD1 (5 bases). CDR3 length equals 17 residues. Germline CDR1 MNHEY, CDR2 SVGAGI. V shed 2 bases and J shed 7 bases, with 21 bases lying between them. CDR3 coding DNA: TGTGCCAGCAGTTACCCCCCCGTCCGCAGGGTAGGAAATGAGCAGTTCTTC. It is translated as CASSYPPVRRVGNEQFF.

Concerning this clonotype itself: The junction departs from the called germline gene at one end, perhaps through a read error. CDR3 region: CASSLDLVETQYF. The CDR3 bases are TGTGCTAGCAGCTTAGATCTAGTTGAGACCCAGTACTTC. The V and J genes are TRBV7-7 and TRBJ2-5; D is ambiguous. Germline loops: CDR1 SSHAT, CDR2 FNYEAQ (reference sequence). The length of the CDR3 is 13 residues.

The rearrangement links TRBV29-1 to TRBJ2-4; no definite D call. The CDR3 has 16 residues. V shed 7 bases and J shed 13 bases, with 32 bases lying between them. CDR1 and CDR2 (germline): SQVTM, ANQGSEA. CDR3 DNA sequence: TGCAGCGAGCCCGCGGACGGGCACGAAGGGAAAAACGTCCAGTACTTC. Its translation: CSEPADGHEGKNVQYF.

The V call is TRBV27, the J call TRBJ1-2, with 12 bases matching TRBD1. CDR3 length: 14 amino acids. Germline V lookup: CDR1 MNHEY, CDR2 SMNVEV (reference sequence). The junction had 3 bases not matched to a gene; V was cut back by 4 bases and J by 6 bases. For the CDR3, the DNA is TGTGCCAGCAGTTCGGGACAGGGGGCGGATGGCTACACCTTC. It codes for CASSSGQGADGYTF.

V is TRBV4-2 and J is TRBJ2-1; no clear D. Germline V CDR1 and CDR2: LGHNA, YNFKEQ. The CDR3 is made up of 14 amino acids. V lost 0 bases and J 8 bases, leaving 11 bases between the germline ends. CDR3 protein: CASSQDTGGDEQFF. CDR3 DNA: TGTGCCAGCAGCCAAGATACGGGTGGCGATGAGCAGTTCTTC.

The rearrangement links TRBV19 to TRBJ1-5; no clear D gene. CDR1 LNHDA and CDR2 SQIVND come from the germline V gene (reference sequence). This CDR3 has 15 residues. Trimming took off 4 bases at V and 2 bases at J, with 12 bases between the two ends. CDR3 residues: CASSSSGVGNQPQHF. Here the CDR3 DNA reads TGTGCCAGTAGTAGTTCGGGCGTCGGCAATCAGCCCCAGCATTTT.

V is TRBV9 and J is TRBJ2-1; TRBD1 is a possible D gene (5 bases). The V and J ends lost 3 bases and 6 bases respectively, with 7 bases between them. The CDR3 sequence is 12 residues long. Per the germline V gene, CDR1 is SGDLS and CDR2 is YYNGEE. CDR3 nucleotide sequence: TGTGCCAGCAGCGGAACAGGCAATGAGCAGTTCTTC. It is translated as CASSGTGNEQFF. Together with reference TRBV9 and TRBJ2-1, the CDR3 gives the full variable domain: DSGVTQTPKHLITATGQRVTLRCSPRSGDLSVYWYQQSLDQGLQFLIQYYNGEERAKGNILERFSAQQFPDLHSELNLSSLELGDSALYFCASSGTGNEQFFGPGTRLTVL.

DNA for the CDR3: TGTGCCAGCAGTTTATCGACTCGTTACGAGCAGTACTTC. Its protein product is CASSLSTRYEQYF. The chain carries TRBV27 and TRBJ2-7; D unclear. The CDR3 covers 13 residues. Trimming stripped 0 bases from V and 4 bases from J, with 7 bases between. CDR1 is MNHEY and CDR2 is SMNVEV in the germline V gene (reference sequence).

This chain joins TRBV7-8 and TRBJ1-2; D perhaps matches TRBD1 (6 bases). The V gene lost 5 bases and the J gene lost 5 bases, with 24 bases spanning the gap. Germline loops: CDR1 SGHVS, CDR2 FQNEAQ. This CDR3 has 17 amino acids. CDR3 sequence (DNA): TGTGCCAGCAGCCCCACCGGCGGGAACAGGGTCCGATATGGCTACACCTTC. The encoded protein is CASSPTGGNRVRYGYTF.

The chain couples TRBV7-9 to TRBJ2-1; 12 bases align to TRBD2. The CDR3 extends over 15 amino acids. Trimming cost V 5 bases and J 7 bases; bases outside gene matches: 6. Germline V gives CDR1 SEHNR, CDR2 FQNEAQ (reference sequence). The CDR3 region is CASSPASGGVNEQFF. The CDR3 DNA reads as TGTGCCAGCAGCCCCGCTAGCGGGGGGGTGAATGAGCAGTTCTTC. Full variable domain (outside the CDR3, taken from reference TRBV7-9 and TRBJ2-1): DTGVSQNPRHKITKRGQNVTFRCDPISEHNRLYWYRQTLGQGPEFLTYFQNEAQLEKSRLLSDRFSAERPKGSFSTLEIQRTEQGDSAMYLCASSPASGGVNEQFFGPGTRLTVL.

J is TRBJ1-5 and V is TRBV27; no clear D. The CDR3 extends over 15 amino acids. CDR1 is MNHEY, CDR2 SMNVEV, per germline (reference sequence). V was trimmed by 3 bases and J by 7 bases, leaving 16 bases between them. CDR3 amino acids: CASSFDRQVSQPQHF. In nucleotides, the CDR3 is TGTGCCAGCAGTTTTGATAGGCAGGTTTCACAGCCCCAGCATTTT.

The chain has TRBV4-1 and TRBJ2-1, with 11 bases lining up with TRBD2. CDR3 length: 15 amino acids. V lost 1 base to trimming and J lost 6 bases; unmatched junction nucleotides: 2. CDR1 MGHRA and CDR2 YSYEKL come from the germline V gene. CDR3 sequence (DNA): TGCGCCAGCAGCCAAGGGCTAGCGGGAGGCAATGAGCAGTTCTTC. Protein: CASSQGLAGGNEQFF.